This T cell receptor (beta chain) was sequenced for a study of blood T cell repertoires in COVID-19. At the level of the study: Collection of acute and convalescent COVID-19 samples took place in the United States, Italy and Spain. The cDNA or gDNA used as material had been derived from T cells, B-cell-depleted T cells, or PBMCs.

The CDR3 totals 18 residues. Germline V gives CDR1 LNHDA, CDR2 SQIVND (reference sequence). With 2 bases removed from V and 3 bases from J, the gap between germline ends came to 17 bases. In the original workflow: For nucleated cells, counts were estimated from reference gene primer amplification. Sequenced by immunoSEQ multiplex PCR; TCRdb stores in-frame clones only, minus some. For V, J and clone size, that table is used; D and trimming come from the DNA. The data hold roughly 260,000 clones, with 87% observed a single time. The TCR comes from a woman between 45 and 65 years old with acute or convalescent COVID-19. Sequencing input: peripheral blood. The J gene is TRBJ2-6, the V gene TRBV19; perhaps TRBD2 as D (6 bases). The CDR3 loop reads CASSILGLGGLGANVLTF. Here the CDR3 DNA reads TGTGCCAGTAGTATATTGGGTCTCGGAGGGCTTGGGGCCAACGTCCTGACTTTC.